This T cell receptor (beta chain) was captured in a study of human T cells and chemical hapten exposure. Overall study context: All patients underwent weekly scalp dosing with diphenylcyclopropenone for the full roughly 24-week study.

Per the germline V gene, CDR1 is LGHNT and CDR2 is FRNRAP. V was trimmed by 5 bases and J by 5 bases, leaving 3 bases between them. This CDR3 is 11 amino acids long. Time point specified: pre-sensitization, week 0. Treatment defined: therapeutic diphenylcyclopropenone sensitization with weekly scalp DPC. TCRdb recomputed calls from the RACE reads with MiXCR, one row per CDR3 protein. The table shows 300,000 to 450,000 distinct CDR3 sequences, with roughly 4.6% occurring only once. This clonotype was seen ten or more times. The rearrangement joins TRBV12-5 to TRBJ2-2; D remains unclear. This receptor was obtained from a woman in her 50s with alopecia areata. Some clones in this sample may be carry-over from other donors' samples. Source: whole blood, taken in connection with sensitization to the hapten diphenylcyclopropenone (DPC). The CDR3 DNA follows: TGTGCTAGTGGTCTGACCGGGGAGCTGTTTTTT. The encoded protein is CASGLTGELFF.